This is a list of T cell receptor beta chains from one sample in a study of T cells in Graves' hyperthyroidism and ophthalmopathy. TCRdb recomputed calls from the multiplex PCR reads with MiXCR, one row per CDR3 protein. Altogether fewer than 850,000 distinct CDR3 sequences are present, roughly 17% being singletons, with the ten largest covering 15% to 18%. Input material: blood. The source is a middle-aged man with Graves' hyperthyroidism. The CDR3 runs from the conserved cysteine through the conserved F or W. D genes are given only for firm matches. Expanded clones are given a class, and other clones once, few, many or no size at all.

D gene,clone size,V gene,CDR3 length,J gene,CDR3 protein,CDR3 DNA
TRBD1,few,TRBV19,18,TRBJ2-4,CASNSGTGKALAKNIQYF,TGTGCCAGTAACTCCGGGACAGGGAAGGCGCTAGCCAAAAACATTCAGTACTTC
TRBD1,NA,TRBV20-1,13,TRBJ2-7,CSAQDRRTYEQYF,TGCAGTGCTCAGGACAGGAGAACCTACGAGCAGTACTTC
NA,NA,TRBV3-1,15,TRBJ2-2,CASSGPRPKSGELFF,TGTGCCAGCAGCGGCCCTCGGCCGAAGTCCGGGGAGCTGTTTTTT
TRBD1,many,TRBV5-1,14,TRBJ2-5,CASSRDRGGETQYF,TGCGCCAGCAGCAGAGACAGGGGTGGAGAGACCCAGTACTTC
NA,many,TRBV20-1,14,TRBJ2-7,CSAIARGRGNEQYF,TGCAGTGCTATAGCACGAGGGCGCGGCAACGAGCAGTACTTC
TRBD1,many,TRBV28,19,TRBJ1-5,CASSLLHPGQGTGNQPQHF,TGTGCCAGCAGTTTATTGCACCCGGGACAGGGAACGGGCAATCAGCCCCAGCATTTT
NA,few,TRBV19,15,TRBJ2-1,CASSMWRHDYNEQFF,TGTGCCAGTAGTATGTGGCGCCACGACTACAATGAGCAGTTCTTC
NA,NA,TRBV18,16,TRBJ2-2,CASSPPGQTYTGELFF,TGTGCCAGCTCACCTCCGGGCCAGACATACACCGGGGAGCTGTTTTTT
TRBD2,many,TRBV10-3,16,TRBJ2-7,CAIRGTNSEFRGEQYF,TGTGCCATCAGGGGGACTAATTCCGAGTTCCGAGGCGAGCAGTACTTC
TRBD1,many,TRBV19,14,TRBJ1-5,CASSTQTGARPQHF,TGTGCCAGTAGTACCCAGACAGGGGCACGGCCCCAGCATTTT
TRBD2,many,TRBV20-1,16,TRBJ2-1,CSARGRQRLANNEQFF,TGCAGTGCTAGAGGAAGGCAGAGACTAGCGAACAATGAGCAGTTCTTC
TRBD1,many,TRBV27,17,TRBJ1-2,CASSPYTPGQTNYGYTF,TGTGCCAGCAGTCCATATACGCCGGGACAGACTAACTATGGCTACACCTTC
NA,NA,TRBV6-1,16,TRBJ1-1,CASSVVQGLMNTEAFF,TGTGCCAGCAGTGTTGTCCAGGGACTCATGAACACTGAAGCTTTCTTT
NA,many,TRBV13,14,TRBJ2-7,CASSLGSGPYEQYF,TGTGCCAGCAGCTTAGGAAGCGGGCCTTACGAGCAGTACTTC
TRBD2,many,TRBV28,13,TRBJ2-7,CASSVAGDYEQYF,TGTGCCAGCAGCGTAGCGGGGGACTACGAGCAGTACTTC
NA,NA,TRBV20-1,15,TRBJ1-6,CSATYRVSYNSPLHF,TGCAGTGCTACTTACAGGGTGTCCTATAATTCACCCCTCCACTTT
NA,many,TRBV11-2,14,TRBJ1-1,CASNHRDSNTEAFF,TGTGCCAGCAACCACCGGGATTCGAACACTGAAGCTTTCTTT
NA,few,TRBV7-2,12,TRBJ2-3,CASSLAMDTQYF,TGTGCCAGCAGCTTAGCCATGGATACGCAGTATTTT
NA,NA,TRBV3-1,14,TRBJ1-4,CASSPTLSNEKLFF,TGTGCCAGCAGCCCCACCTTGAGTAATGAAAAACTGTTTTTT
NA,few,TRBV30,15,TRBJ1-5,CAWSAPEGSNQPQHF,TGTGCCTGGAGTGCCCCGGAGGGGAGCAATCAGCCCCAGCATTTT
TRBD2,NA,TRBV7-3,16,TRBJ2-2,CASSLSGRPVTGELFF,TGTGCCAGCAGCCTGAGCGGGAGGCCAGTCACCGGGGAGCTGTTTTTT
TRBD2,few,TRBV6-2/TRBV6-3,16,TRBJ2-1,CASSYSRASGRSEQFF,TGTGCCAGCAGTTACTCGAGGGCTAGCGGGAGGTCTGAGCAGTTCTTC
NA,NA,TRBV24-1,15,TRBJ2-5,CATSPTERYQETQYF,TGTGCCACCAGCCCCACCGAGAGGTACCAAGAGACCCAGTACTTC
TRBD2,NA,TRBV9,15,TRBJ2-5,CASSGIAGAQETQYF,TGTGCCAGCAGCGGAATAGCGGGAGCCCAAGAGACCCAGTACTTC
NA,many,TRBV12-3/TRBV12-4,11,TRBJ2-7,CASGSSYEQYF,TGTGCCAGCGGTTCTTCTTACGAGCAGTACTTC
TRBD1,many,TRBV20-1,14,TRBJ2-2,CSASGTANTGELFF,TGCAGTGCTAGCGGGACAGCGAACACCGGGGAGCTGTTTTTT
TRBD2,many,TRBV2,16,TRBJ2-3,CASSEDGTSSTDTQYF,TGTGCCAGCAGTGAAGATGGGACTAGCAGCACAGATACGCAGTATTTT